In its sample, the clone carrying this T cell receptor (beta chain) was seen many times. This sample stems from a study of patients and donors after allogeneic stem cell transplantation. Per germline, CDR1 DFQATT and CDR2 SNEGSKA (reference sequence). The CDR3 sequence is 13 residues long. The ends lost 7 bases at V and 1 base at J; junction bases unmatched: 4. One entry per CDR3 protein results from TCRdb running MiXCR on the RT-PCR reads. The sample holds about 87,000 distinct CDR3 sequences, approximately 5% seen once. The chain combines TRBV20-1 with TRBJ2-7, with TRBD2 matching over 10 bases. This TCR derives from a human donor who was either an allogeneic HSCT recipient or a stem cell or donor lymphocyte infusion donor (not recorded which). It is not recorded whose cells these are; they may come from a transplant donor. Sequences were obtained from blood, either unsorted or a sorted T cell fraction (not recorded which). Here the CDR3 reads CSGSSGSSYEQYF. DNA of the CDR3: TGCAGTGGATCTAGCGGGAGTTCCTACGAGCAGTACTTC.